The clone carrying this T cell receptor (beta chain) appeared a few times. What it binds is not known. These data belong to a study of vaccination and CD4 T cells after COVID-19. About the research overall: There were six male and four female convalescents, and two of them were Hispanic. Study-wide results and caveats: This study had few convalescent patients and no early post-infection samples.

The Oncomine TCR Beta short-read assay sequenced DNA from cultured CD4+ T cells. Using its own MiXCR run on the PCR reads, TCRdb lists one record per CDR3 protein. Here the sample spans thousands of distinct CDR3 sequences, around 45% being singletons. The treatment was: roughly ten-day PBMC culture with coronavirus spike peptide pools or control peptides (ViraFEST assay). CD4+ T lymphocytes from the unexposed donor were collected before the COVID-19 pandemic (2011-2018). TCR sequencing followed the expansion of antigen-specific T cells with peptide pools in ViraFEST. Germline assignment: CDR1 KGHSH and CDR2 LQKENI. The V end was cut by 6 bases, the J end by 4 bases, with 15 bases between. The CDR3 is made up of 14 amino acids.

The sequenced sample consisted of CD4+ T cells from blood, cultured in vitro. The chain combines TRBV18 with TRBJ1-1, with D possibly matching TRBD1 (5 bases). The TCR comes from a human donor in good health. The CDR3 region has the DNA TGTGCCAGCTCCCCCCAAGGGGCTCGCACTGAAGCTTTCTTT. This sequence encodes CASSPQGARTEAFF. Looking up the rest from reference TRBV18 and TRBJ1-1 gives the full variable domain: NAGVMQNPRHLVRRRGQEARLRCSPMKGHSHVYWYRQLPEEGLKFMVYLQKENIIDESGMPKERFSAEFPKEGPSILRIQQVVRGDSAAYFCASSPQGARTEAFFGQGTRLTVV.